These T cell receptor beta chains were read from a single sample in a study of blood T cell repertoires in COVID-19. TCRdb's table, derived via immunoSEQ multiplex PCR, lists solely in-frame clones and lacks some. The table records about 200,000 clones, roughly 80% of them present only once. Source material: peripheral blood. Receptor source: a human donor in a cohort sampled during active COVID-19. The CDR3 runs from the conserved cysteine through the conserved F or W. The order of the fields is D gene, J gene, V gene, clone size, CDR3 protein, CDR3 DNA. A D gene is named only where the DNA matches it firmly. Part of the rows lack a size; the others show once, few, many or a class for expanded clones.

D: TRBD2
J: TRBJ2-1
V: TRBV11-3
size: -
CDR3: CASSLGLAGDPPDEQFF
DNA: TGTGCCAGCAGCCTCGGACTAGCGGGAGATCCCCCCGATGAGCAGTTCTTC

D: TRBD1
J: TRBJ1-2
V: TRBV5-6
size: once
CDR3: CASSPGQPNYGYTF
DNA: TGTGCCAGCAGCCCGGGACAGCCTAACTATGGCTACACCTTC

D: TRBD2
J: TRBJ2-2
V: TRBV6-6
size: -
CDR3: CASRLAGVTGELFF
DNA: TGTGCCAGCAGACTAGCGGGAGTAACCGGGGAGCTGTTTTTT

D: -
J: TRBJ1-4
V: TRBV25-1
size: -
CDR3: CASSGRTALNEKLFF
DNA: TGTGCCAGCAGTGGCCGGACAGCCCTTAATGAAAAACTGTTTTTT

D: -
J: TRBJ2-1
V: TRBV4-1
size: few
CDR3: CASSRGQASYNEQFF
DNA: TGCGCCAGCAGCCGCGGGCAAGCGTCCTACAATGAGCAGTTCTTC

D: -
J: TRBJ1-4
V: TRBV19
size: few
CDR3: CASSIGLTRPNEKLFF
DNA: TGTGCCAGTAGTATAGGCTTGACAAGGCCTAATGAAAAACTGTTTTTT

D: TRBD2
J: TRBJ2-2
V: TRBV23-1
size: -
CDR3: CASSQVPGRENTGELFF
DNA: TGCGCCAGCAGTCAAGTGCCGGGGAGGGAGAACACCGGGGAGCTGTTTTTT

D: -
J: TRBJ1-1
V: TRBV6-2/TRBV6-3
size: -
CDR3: CASSLDARGAFF
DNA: TGTGCCAGCAGCCTAGACGCCCGGGGAGCTTTCTTT

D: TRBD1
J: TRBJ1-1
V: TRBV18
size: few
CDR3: CASSLDRAGEAFF
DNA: TGTGCCAGCTCACTGGACAGGGCCGGTGAAGCTTTCTTT

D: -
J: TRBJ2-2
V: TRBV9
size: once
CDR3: CASSVDRGKGVGELFF
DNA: TGTGCCAGCAGCGTAGACCGGGGGAAGGGAGTCGGGGAGCTGTTTTTT

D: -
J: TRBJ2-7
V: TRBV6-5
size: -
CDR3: CASSPDRSYEQYF
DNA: TGTGCCAGCAGTCCCGACAGGTCCTACGAGCAGTACTTC

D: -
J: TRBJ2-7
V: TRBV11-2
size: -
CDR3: CASSRVSDSARNEQYF
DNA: TGTGCCAGCAGCCGAGTATCGGACAGCGCCCGGAACGAGCAGTACTTC

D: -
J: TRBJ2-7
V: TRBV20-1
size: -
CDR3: CSAPSPYEQYF
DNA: TGCAGTGCTCCTTCCCCCTACGAGCAGTACTTC

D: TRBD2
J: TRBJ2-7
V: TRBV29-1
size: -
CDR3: CSVGDSGRLYEQYF
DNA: TGCAGCGTTGGGGATAGCGGGAGACTCTACGAGCAGTACTTC

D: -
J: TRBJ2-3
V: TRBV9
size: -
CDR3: CASSVAGARDTQYF
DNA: TGTGCCAGCAGCGTGGCAGGGGCAAGGGATACGCAGTATTTT

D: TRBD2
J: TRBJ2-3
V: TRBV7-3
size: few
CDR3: CASSLHLAGGPQGTQYF
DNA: TGTGCCAGCAGCCTCCATCTAGCGGGAGGCCCCCAGGGTACGCAGTATTTT

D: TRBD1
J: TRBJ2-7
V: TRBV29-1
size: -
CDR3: CSVERDRVGKNEQYF
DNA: TGCAGCGTTGAACGAGACAGGGTCGGCAAGAACGAGCAGTACTTC

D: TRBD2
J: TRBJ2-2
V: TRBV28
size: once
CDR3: CASRPRKGREVNTGELFF
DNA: TGTGCCAGCAGACCCCGGAAGGGGCGGGAGGTTAACACCGGGGAGCTGTTTTTT

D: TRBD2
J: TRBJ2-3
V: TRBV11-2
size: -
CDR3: CASSSGLAGETDTQYF
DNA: TGTGCCAGCAGCTCCGGACTAGCGGGAGAAACAGATACGCAGTATTTT

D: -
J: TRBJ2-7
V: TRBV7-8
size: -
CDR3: CASSLDTTYEQYF
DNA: TGTGCCAGCAGCTTAGACACCACCTACGAGCAGTACTTC

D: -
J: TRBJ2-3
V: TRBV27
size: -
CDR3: CASSPPAGTDTQYF
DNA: TGTGCCAGCAGCCCCCCCGCGGGGACAGATACGCAGTATTTT

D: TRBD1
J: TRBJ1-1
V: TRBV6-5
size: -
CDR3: CASRYRGPMNTEAFF
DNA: TGTGCCAGCAGGTACAGGGGGCCGATGAACACTGAAGCTTTCTTT

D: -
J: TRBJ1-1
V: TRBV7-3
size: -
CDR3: CASSFRRAAEAFF
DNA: TGTGCCAGCAGCTTTAGAAGAGCGGCTGAAGCTTTCTTT

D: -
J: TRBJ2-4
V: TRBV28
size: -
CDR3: CASSSQVVAKNIQYF
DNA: TGTGCCAGCAGTTCCCAGGTGGTAGCCAAAAACATTCAGTACTTC